This record covers a single T cell receptor beta chain. The sample belongs to a study of blood T cell repertoires in COVID-19. The V end was cut by 4 bases, the J end by 5 bases, with 17 bases between. The CDR3 consists of 16 residues. Germline values: CDR1 MNHEY, CDR2 SMNVEV (reference sequence). The assay was immunoSEQ multiplex PCR, and TCRdb's table has in-frame clones only and misses some. The sample contains approximately 61,000 clones, 75% to 85% of which appear only once. The rearrangement joins TRBV27 to TRBJ1-4, with D perhaps TRBD1 (5 bases). The source of this sequence is a human donor in a cohort sampled during active COVID-19. Sequenced input: peripheral blood. CDR3 coding DNA: TGTGCCAGCAGTTACGGCGCCGATGGGGGGAATGAAAAACTGTTTTTT. Its translation: CASSYGADGGNEKLFF.